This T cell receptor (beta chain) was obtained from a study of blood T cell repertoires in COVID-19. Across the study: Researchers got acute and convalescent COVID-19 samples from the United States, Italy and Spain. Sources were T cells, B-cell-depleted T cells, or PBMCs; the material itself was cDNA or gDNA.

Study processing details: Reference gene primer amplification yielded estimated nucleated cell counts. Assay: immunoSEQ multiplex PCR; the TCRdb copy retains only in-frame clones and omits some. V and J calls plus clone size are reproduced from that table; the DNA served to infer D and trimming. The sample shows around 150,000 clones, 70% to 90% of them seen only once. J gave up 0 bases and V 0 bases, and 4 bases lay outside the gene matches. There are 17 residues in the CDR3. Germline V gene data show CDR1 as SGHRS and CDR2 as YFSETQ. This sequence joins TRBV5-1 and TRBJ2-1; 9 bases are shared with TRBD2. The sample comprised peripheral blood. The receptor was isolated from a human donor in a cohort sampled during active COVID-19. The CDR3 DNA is TGCGCCAGCAGCTTGGGACTAGCGGCGGGCTCCTACAATGAGCAGTTCTTC. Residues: CASSLGLAAGSYNEQFF.